The clone carrying this TCR beta chain appeared many times. The target antigen is unknown. The sample comes from a study of T cell repertoires in cytomegalovirus infection. At the level of the study: It can be stated that public TCR beta signatures indicated CMV infection as well as a matching HLA type. Overall study results and limits: Totalled public TCR beta family frequency picked out people who carried CMV plus the relevant HLA. The response measured ex vivo was dominated by TCR beta clonotypes (HLA-C-restricted and CMV-specific).

MiXCR, applied by TCRdb to the reads, yields one record per CDR3 protein. The sample includes 300,000 to 450,000 distinct CDR3 sequences, over 15% of them seen just once. The V and J ends lost 7 bases and 3 bases respectively, with 12 bases between them. CDR1 and CDR2 from the germline V gene are MDHEN and SYDVKM. CDR3 size: 13 residues. V and J are TRBV28 and TRBJ1-1, with D possibly TRBD1 on 5 matching bases. The origin of this receptor is a human donor in good health (CMV status not recorded). Some clones in this sample may be carry-over from other donors' samples. Sequencing used PBMCs. Here the CDR3 DNA reads TGTGCCAGCACCGTTAGGGGCGACACTGAAGCTTTCTTT. Its protein is CASTVRGDTEAFF. The full variable domain, rest sourced from reference TRBV28 and TRBJ1-1, is DVKVTQSSRYLVKRTGEKVFLECVQDMDHENMFWYRQDPGLGLRLIYFSYDVKMKEKGDIPEGYSVSREKKERFSLILESASTNQTSMYLCASTVRGDTEAFFGQGTRLTVV.